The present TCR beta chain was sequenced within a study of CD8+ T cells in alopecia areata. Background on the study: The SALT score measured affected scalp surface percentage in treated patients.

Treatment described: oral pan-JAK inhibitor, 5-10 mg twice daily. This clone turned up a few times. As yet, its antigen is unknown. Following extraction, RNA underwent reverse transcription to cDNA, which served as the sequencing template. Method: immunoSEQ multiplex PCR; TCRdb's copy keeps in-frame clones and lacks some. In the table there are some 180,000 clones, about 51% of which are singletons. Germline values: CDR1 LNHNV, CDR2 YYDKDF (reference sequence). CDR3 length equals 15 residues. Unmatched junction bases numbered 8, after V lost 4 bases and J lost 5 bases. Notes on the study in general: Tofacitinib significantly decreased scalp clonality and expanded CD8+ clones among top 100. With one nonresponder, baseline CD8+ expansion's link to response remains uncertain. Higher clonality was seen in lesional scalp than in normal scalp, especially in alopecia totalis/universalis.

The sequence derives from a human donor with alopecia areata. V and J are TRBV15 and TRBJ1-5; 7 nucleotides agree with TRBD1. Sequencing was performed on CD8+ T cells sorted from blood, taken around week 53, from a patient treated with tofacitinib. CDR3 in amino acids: CATSKWKGADQPQHF. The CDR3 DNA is TGTGCCACCAGCAAATGGAAGGGGGCAGATCAGCCCCAGCATTTT.